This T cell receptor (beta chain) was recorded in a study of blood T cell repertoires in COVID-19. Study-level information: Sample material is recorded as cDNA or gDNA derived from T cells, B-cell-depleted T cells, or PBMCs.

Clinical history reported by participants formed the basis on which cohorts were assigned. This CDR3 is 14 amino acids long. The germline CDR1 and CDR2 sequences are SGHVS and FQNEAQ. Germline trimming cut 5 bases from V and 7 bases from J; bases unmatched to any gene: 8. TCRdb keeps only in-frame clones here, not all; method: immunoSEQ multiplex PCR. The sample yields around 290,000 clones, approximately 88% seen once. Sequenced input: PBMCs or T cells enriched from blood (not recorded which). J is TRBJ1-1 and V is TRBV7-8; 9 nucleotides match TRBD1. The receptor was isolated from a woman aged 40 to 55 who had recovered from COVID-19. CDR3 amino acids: CASSQQGAGGEAFF. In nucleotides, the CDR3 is TGTGCCAGCAGCCAACAGGGGGCGGGTGGTGAAGCTTTCTTT.